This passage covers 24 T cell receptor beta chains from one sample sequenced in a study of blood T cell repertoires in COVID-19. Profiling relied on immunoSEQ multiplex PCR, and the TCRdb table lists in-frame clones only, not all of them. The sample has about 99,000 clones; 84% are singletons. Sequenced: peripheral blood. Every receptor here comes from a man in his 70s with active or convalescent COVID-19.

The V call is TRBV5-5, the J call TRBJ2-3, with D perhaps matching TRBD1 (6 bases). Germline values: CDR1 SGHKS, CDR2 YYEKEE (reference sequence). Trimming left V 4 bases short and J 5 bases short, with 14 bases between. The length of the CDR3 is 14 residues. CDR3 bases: TGTGCCAGCAGCCCGGGACACCAGGGAGATACGCAGTATTTT. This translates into CASSPGHQGDTQYF.

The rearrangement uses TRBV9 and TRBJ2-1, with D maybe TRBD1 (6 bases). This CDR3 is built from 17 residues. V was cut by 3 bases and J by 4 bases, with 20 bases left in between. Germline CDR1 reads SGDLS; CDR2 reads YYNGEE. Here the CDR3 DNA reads TGTGCCAGCAGCGGGCCCTCCCGGGACACCCCATACAATGAGCAGTTCTTC. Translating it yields CASSGPSRDTPYNEQFF.

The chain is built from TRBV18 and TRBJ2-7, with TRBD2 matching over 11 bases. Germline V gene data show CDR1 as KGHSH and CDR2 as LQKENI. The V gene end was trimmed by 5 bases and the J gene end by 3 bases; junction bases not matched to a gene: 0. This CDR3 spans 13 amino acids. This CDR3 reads CASSGTSGYEQYF. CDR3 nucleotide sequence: TGTGCCAGCTCAGGGACTAGCGGCTACGAGCAGTACTTC. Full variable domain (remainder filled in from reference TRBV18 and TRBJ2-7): NAGVMQNPRHLVRRRGQEARLRCSPMKGHSHVYWYRQLPEEGLKFMVYLQKENIIDESGMPKERFSAEFPKEGPSILRIQQVVRGDSAAYFCASSGTSGYEQYFGPGTRLTVT.

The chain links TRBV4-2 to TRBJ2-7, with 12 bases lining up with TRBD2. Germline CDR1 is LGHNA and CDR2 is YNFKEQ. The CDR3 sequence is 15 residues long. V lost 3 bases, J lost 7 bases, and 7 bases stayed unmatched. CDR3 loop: CASSQSGTSGWEQYF. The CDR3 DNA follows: TGTGCCAGCAGCCAGTCCGGGACTAGCGGGTGGGAGCAGTACTTC.

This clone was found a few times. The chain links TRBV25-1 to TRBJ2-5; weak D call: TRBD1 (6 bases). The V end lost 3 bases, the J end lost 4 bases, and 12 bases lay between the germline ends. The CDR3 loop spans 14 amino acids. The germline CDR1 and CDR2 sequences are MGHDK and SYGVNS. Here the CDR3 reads CASSDRRGGETQYF. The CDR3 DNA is TGTGCCAGCAGTGACCGCAGGGGTGGAGAGACCCAGTACTTC.

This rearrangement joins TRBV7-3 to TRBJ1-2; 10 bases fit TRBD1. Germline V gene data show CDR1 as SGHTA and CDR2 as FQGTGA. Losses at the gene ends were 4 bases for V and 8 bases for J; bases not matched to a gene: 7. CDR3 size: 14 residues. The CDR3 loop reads CASSSSGTGVGYTF. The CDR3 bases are TGTGCCAGCAGCTCCTCCGGGACAGGGGTGGGCTACACCTTC.

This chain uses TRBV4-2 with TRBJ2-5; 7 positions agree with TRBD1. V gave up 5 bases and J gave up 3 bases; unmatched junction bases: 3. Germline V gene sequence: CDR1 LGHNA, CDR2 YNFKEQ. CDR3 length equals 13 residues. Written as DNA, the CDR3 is TGTGCCAGCAGCAGCGACAGGGAAGAGACCCAGTACTTC. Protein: CASSSDREETQYF.

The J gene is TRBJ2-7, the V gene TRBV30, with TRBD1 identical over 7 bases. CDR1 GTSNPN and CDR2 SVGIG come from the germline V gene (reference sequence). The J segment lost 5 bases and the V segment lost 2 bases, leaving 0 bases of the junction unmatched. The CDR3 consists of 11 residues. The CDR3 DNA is TGTGCCTGGAGTACAGGGGACGAGCAGTACTTC. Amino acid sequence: CAWSTGDEQYF.

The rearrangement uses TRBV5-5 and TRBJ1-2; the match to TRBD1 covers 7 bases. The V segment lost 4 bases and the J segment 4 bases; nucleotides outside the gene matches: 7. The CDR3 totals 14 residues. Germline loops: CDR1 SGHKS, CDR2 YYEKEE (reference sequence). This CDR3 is CASSGDSLGYGYTF. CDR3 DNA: TGTGCCAGCAGCGGGGACAGTCTCGGCTATGGCTACACCTTC.

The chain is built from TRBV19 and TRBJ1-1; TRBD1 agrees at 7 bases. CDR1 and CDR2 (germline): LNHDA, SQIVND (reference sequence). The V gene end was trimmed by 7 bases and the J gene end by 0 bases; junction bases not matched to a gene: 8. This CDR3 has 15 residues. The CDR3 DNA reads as TGTGCCAGTACGCGAGACAGGGCCATGAACACTGAAGCTTTCTTT. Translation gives CASTRDRAMNTEAFF.

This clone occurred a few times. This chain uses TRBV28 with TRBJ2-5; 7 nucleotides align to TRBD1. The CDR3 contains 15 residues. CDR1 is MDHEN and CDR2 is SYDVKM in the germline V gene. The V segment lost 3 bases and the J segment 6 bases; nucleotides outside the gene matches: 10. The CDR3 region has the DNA TGTGCCAGCAGTTTGCAAGGGGACAGAGGGAAGACCCAGTACTTC. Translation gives CASSLQGDRGKTQYF.

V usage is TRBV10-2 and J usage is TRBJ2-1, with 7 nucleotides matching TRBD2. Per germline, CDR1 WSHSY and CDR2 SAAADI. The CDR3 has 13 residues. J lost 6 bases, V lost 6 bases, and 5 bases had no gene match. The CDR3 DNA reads TGCGCCAGCAGGGTAGCGGGCATCAATGAGCAGTTCTTC. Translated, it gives CASRVAGINEQFF.

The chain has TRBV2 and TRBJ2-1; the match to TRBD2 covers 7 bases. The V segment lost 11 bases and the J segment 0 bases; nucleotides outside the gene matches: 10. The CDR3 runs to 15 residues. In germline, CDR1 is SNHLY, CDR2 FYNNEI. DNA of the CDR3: TGTGCCTCCCAAGGCACGGGGGGCTCCTACAATGAGCAGTTCTTC. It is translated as CASQGTGGSYNEQFF.

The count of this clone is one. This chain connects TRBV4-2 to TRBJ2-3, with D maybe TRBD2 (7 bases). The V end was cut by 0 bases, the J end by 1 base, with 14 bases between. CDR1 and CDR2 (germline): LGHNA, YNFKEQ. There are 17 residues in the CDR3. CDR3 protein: CASSQDWAGAGTDTQYF. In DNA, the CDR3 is TGTGCCAGCAGCCAAGACTGGGCGGGGGCCGGCACAGATACGCAGTATTTT.

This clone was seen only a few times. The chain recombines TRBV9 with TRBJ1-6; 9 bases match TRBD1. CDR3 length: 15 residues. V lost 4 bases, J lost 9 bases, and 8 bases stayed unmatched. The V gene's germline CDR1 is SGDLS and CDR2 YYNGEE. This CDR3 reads CASSPETGGVSPLHF. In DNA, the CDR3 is TGTGCCAGCAGCCCAGAGACAGGGGGTGTTTCACCCCTCCACTTT. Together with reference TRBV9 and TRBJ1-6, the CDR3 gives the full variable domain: DSGVTQTPKHLITATGQRVTLRCSPRSGDLSVYWYQQSLDQGLQFLIQYYNGEERAKGNILERFSAQQFPDLHSELNLSSLELGDSALYFCASSPETGGVSPLHFGNGTRLTVT.

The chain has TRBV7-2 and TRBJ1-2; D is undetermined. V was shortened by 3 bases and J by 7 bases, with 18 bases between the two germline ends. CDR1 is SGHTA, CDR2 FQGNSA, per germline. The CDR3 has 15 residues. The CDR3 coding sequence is TGTGCCAGCAGCTTGGTTAACGAGCCCCCCATTGGCTACACCTTC. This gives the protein CASSLVNEPPIGYTF.

The CDR3 nucleotides read TGTGCCAGTAGTATAGACAGTCCTGGGGCCAACGTCCTGACTTTC. It is translated as CASSIDSPGANVLTF. The V and J genes are TRBV19 and TRBJ2-6; unclear D gene. V lost 0 bases, J lost 2 bases, and 5 bases lay in between. CDR1 and CDR2 from the germline V gene are LNHDA and SQIVND (reference sequence). This CDR3 comprises 15 residues. The complete variable domain, with remaining parts taken from reference TRBV19 and TRBJ2-6, reads DGGITQSPKYLFRKEGQNVTLSCEQNLNHDAMYWYRQDPGQGLRLIYYSQIVNDFQKGDIAEGYSVSREKKESFPLTVTSAQKNPTAFYLCASSIDSPGANVLTFGAGSRLTVL.

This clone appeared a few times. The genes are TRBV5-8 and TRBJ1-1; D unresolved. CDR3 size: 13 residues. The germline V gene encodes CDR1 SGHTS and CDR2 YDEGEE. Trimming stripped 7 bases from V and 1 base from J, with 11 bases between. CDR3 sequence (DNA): TGTGCCAGCGATAAAACACAGAACACTGAAGCTTTCTTT. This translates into CASDKTQNTEAFF. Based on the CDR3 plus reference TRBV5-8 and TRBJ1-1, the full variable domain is EAGVTQSPTHLIKTRGQQATLRCSPISGHTSVYWYQQALGLGLQFLLWYDEGEERNRGNFPPRFSGRQFPNYSSELNVNALELEDSALYLCASDKTQNTEAFFGQGTRLTVV.

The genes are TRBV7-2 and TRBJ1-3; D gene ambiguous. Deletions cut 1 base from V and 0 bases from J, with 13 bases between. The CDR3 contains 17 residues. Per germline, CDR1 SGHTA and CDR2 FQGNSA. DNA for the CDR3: TGTGCCAGCAGCTTAGGCGGGCGTCTGAGCTCTGGAAACACCATATATTTT. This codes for CASSLGGRLSSGNTIYF.

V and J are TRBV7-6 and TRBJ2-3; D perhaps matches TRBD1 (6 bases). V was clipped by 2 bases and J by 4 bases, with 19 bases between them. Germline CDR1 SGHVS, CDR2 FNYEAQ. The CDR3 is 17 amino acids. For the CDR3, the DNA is TGTGCCAGCAGCTTAAGTAGGGGCAGGGGAACTGCAGATACGCAGTATTTT. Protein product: CASSLSRGRGTADTQYF.

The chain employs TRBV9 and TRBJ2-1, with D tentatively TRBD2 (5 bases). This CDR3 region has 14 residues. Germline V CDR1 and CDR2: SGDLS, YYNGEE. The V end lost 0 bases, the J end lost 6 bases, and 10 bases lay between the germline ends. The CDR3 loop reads CASSVVPGSNEQFF. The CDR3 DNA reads TGTGCCAGCAGCGTAGTACCGGGGAGCAATGAGCAGTTCTTC.

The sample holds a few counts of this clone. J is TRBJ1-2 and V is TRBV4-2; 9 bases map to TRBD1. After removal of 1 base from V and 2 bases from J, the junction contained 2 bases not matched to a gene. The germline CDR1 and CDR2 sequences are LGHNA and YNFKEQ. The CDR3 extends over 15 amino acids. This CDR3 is CASSQGTGANYGYTF. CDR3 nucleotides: TGTGCCAGCAGCCAAGGGACAGGGGCCAACTATGGCTACACCTTC.

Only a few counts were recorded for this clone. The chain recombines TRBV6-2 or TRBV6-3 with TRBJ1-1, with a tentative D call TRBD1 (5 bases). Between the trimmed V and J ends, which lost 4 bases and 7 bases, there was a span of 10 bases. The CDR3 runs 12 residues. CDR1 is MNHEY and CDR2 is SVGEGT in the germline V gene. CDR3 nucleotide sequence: TGTGCCAGCAGTTTTACAGGATTTGAAGCTTTCTTT. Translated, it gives CASSFTGFEAFF.

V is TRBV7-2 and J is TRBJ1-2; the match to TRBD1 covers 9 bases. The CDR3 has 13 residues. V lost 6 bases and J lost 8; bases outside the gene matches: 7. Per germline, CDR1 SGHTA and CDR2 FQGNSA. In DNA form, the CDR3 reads TGTGCCAGCAGACCCGACAGGGGGGAGGGCTACACCTTC. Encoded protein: CASRPDRGEGYTF.